The entry below describes one T cell receptor beta chain. This specimen belongs to a study of shared clonotypes between healthy human individuals. Study-wide background: Three plates were used per donor for CD4 naive, three for CD4 memory, two for CD8 naive and one for CD8 memory.

The material for each subset, its genomic DNA, was split evenly across several immunoSEQ plates. Using immunoSEQ multiplex PCR, the repertoire was profiled, and TCRdb retains in-frame clones only, with some absent. The table includes about 680,000 clones, 92% detected once. Germline-derived CDR1 and CDR2 are MNHEY and SMNVEV (reference sequence). The germline V and J ends were trimmed by 3 bases and 0 bases, with 15 bases remaining between them. The CDR3 is made up of 17 amino acids. CD45RO-negative cells were positively selected for CCR7, leaving out terminally differentiated effector memory CD45RA+ cells. There were no recent acute infections or vaccinations among the donors, who were healthy HIV-negative adults. Donors were Caucasian adults residing in Nashville, Tennessee, USA.

The sequence was collected from a man aged 25 to 40 in good health. The chain uses TRBV27 and TRBJ2-1; no reliable D call. Source material: naive CD8+ T cells sorted from blood. The CDR3: CASSFHGLLGSYNEQFF. The DNA of the CDR3 is TGTGCCAGCAGTTTCCACGGTCTGCTTGGCTCCTACAATGAGCAGTTCTTC.